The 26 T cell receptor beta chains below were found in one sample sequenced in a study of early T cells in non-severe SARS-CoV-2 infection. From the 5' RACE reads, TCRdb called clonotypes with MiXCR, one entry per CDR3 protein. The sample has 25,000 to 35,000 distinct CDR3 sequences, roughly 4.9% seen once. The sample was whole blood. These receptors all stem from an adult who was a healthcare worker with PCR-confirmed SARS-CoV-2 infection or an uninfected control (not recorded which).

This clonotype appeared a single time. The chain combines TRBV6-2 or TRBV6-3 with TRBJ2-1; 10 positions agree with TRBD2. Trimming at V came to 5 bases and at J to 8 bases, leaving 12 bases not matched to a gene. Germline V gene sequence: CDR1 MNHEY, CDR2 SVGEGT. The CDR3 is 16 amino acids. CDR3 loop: CASSRAGLATPYEQFF. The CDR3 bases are TGTGCCAGCAGTAGGGCGGGACTAGCGACCCCCTATGAGCAGTTCTTC.

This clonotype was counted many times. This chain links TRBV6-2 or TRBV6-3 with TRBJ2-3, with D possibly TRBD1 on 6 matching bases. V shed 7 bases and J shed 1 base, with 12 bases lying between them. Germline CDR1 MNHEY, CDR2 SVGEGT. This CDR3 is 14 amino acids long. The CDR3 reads CASIPGHGTDTQYF. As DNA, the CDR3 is TGTGCCAGCATCCCGGGACACGGCACAGATACGCAGTATTTT.

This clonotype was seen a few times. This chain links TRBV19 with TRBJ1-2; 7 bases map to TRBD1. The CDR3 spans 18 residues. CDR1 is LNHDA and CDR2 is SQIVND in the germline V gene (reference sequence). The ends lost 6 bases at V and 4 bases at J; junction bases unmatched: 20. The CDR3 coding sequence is TGTGCCAGTAGCCCGAAACTACCGGGACAGTTGGATTTCTATGGCTACACCTTC. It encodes CASSPKLPGQLDFYGYTF.

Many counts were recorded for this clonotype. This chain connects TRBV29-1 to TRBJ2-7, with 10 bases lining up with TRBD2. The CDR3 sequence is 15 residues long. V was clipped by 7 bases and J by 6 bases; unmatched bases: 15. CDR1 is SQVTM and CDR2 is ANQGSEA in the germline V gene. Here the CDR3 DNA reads TGCAGCGCCGCCGCGGAGTCTAGCGGGAGAGCCGAGCAGTACTTC. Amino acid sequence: CSAAAESSGRAEQYF.

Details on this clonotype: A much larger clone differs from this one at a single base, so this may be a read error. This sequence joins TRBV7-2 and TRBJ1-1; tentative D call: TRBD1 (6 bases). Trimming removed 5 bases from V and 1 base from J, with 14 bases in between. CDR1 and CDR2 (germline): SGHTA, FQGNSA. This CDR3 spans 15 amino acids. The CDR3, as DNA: TGTGCCAGCAGCCCTATCAGGGGAAGGAACACTGAAGCTTTCTTT. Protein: CASSPIRGRNTEAFF.

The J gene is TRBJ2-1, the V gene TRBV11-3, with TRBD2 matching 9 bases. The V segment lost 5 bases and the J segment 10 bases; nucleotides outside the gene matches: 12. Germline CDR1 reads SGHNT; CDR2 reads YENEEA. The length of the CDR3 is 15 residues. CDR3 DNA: TGTGCCAGCAGCCCCGTAGCGGGAGTTCCGGGCGAGCAGTTCTTC. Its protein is CASSPVAGVPGEQFF.

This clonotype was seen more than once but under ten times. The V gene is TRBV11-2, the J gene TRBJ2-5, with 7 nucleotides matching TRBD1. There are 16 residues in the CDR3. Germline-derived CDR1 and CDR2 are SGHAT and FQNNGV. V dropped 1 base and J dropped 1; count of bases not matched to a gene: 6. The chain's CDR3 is CASSLGPRQGQETQYF. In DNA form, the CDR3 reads TGTGCCAGCAGCTTAGGGCCCCGACAGGGCCAAGAGACCCAGTACTTC. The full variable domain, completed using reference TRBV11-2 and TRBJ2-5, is EAGVAQSPRYKIIEKRQSVAFWCNPISGHATLYWYQQILGQGPKLLIQFQNNGVVDDSQLPKDRFSAERLKGVDSTLKIQPAKLEDSAVYLCASSLGPRQGQETQYFGPGTRLLVL.

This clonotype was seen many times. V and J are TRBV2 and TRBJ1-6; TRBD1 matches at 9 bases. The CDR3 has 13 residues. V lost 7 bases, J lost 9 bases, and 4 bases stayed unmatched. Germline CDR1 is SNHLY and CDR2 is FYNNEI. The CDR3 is CASTRDRVSPLHF. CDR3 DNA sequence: TGTGCCAGCACCCGGGACAGGGTTTCACCCCTCCACTTT.

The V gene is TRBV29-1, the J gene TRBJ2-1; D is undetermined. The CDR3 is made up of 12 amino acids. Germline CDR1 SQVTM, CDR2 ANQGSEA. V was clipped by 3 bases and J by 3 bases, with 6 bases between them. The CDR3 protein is CSVDRSYNEQFF. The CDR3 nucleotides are TGCAGCGTTGACCGGAGCTACAATGAGCAGTTCTTC.

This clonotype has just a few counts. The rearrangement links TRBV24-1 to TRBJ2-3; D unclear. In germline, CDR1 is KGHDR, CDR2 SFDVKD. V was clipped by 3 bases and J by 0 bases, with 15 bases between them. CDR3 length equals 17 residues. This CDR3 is CATSDAAHDASTDTQYF. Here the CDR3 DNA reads TGTGCCACCAGTGATGCCGCACACGATGCTAGCACAGATACGCAGTATTTT.

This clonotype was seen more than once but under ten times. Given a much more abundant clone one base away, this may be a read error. In DNA form, the CDR3 reads TGTGCCAGCAGCCAAAGGACCGTCCAAGAGACCCAGTACTTC. It is translated as CASSQRTVQETQYF. The V and J genes are TRBV7-2 and TRBJ2-5; D gene unclear. Germline CDR1 SGHTA, CDR2 FQGNSA. The CDR3 covers 14 residues. V lost 5 bases and J lost 1, with 11 bases in between.

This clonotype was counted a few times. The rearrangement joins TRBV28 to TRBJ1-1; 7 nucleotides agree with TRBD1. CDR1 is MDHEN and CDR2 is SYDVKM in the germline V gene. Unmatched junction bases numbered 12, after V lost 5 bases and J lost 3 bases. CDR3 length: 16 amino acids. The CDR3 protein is CASSTRQGKGHTEAFF. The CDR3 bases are TGTGCCAGCAGTACTCGACAGGGTAAAGGGCACACTGAAGCTTTCTTT.

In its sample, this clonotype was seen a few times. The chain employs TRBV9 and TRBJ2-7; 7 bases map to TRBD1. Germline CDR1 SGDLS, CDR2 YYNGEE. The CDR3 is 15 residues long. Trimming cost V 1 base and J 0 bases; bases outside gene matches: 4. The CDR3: CASSVTGDHSYEQYF. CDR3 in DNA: TGTGCCAGCAGCGTAACAGGGGACCACTCCTACGAGCAGTACTTC.

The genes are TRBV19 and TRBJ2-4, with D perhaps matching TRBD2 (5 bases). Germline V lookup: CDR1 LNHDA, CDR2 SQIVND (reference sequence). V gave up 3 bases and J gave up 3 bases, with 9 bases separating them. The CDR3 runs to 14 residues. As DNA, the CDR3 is TGTGCCAGTAGTATCGGGGTCGGCAAAAACATTCAGTACTTC. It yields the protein CASSIGVGKNIQYF. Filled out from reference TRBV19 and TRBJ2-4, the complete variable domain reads DGGITQSPKYLFRKEGQNVTLSCEQNLNHDAMYWYRQDPGQGLRLIYYSQIVNDFQKGDIAEGYSVSREKKESFPLTVTSAQKNPTAFYLCASSIGVGKNIQYFGAGTRLSVL.

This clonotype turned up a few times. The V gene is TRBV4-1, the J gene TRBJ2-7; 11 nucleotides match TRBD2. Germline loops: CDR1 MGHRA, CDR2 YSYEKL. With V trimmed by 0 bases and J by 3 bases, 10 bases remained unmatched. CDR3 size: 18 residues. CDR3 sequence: CASSQDRGITSGSYEQYF. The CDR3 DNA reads TGCGCCAGCAGCCAAGACAGGGGCATTACTAGCGGGAGCTACGAGCAGTACTTC.

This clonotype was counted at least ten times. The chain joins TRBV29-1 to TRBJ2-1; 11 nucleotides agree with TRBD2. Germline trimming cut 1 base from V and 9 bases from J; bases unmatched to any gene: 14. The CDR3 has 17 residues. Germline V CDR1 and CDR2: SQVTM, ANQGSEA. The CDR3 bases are TGCAGCGTTGAAGGGATCTTTACTAGCGGGAGTCTCGGTGAGCAGTTCTTC. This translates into CSVEGIFTSGSLGEQFF.

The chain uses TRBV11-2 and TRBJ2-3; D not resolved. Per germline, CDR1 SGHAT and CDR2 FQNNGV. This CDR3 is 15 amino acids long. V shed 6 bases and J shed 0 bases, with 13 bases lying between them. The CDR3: CASRPVTVSTDTQYF. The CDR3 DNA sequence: TGTGCCAGCAGACCTGTAACAGTTAGCACAGATACGCAGTATTTT.

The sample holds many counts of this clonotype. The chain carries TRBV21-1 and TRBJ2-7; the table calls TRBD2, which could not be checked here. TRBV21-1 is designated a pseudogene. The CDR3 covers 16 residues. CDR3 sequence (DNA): TGTGCCAGCAGCGGATCCGGGACTCCATTCTCCTACGAGCAGTACTTC. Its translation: CASSGSGTPFSYEQYF.

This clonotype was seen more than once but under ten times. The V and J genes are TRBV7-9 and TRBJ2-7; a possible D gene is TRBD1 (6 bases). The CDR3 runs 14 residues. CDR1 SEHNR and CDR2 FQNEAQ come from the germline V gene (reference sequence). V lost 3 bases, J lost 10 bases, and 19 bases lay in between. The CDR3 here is CASSLNSDRFFQYF. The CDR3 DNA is TGTGCCAGCAGCTTGAACTCGGACAGATTTTTTCAGTACTTC. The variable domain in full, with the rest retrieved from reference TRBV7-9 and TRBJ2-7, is DTGVSQNPRHKITKRGQNVTFRCDPISEHNRLYWYRQTLGQGPEFLTYFQNEAQLEKSRLLSDRFSAERPKGSFSTLEIQRTEQGDSAMYLCASSLNSDRFFQYFGPGTRLTVT.

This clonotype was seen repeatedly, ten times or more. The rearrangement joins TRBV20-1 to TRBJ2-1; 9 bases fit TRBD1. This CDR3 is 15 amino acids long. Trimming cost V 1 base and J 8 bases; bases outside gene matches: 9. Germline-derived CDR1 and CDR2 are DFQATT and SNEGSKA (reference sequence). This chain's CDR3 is CSARGWTGEAYEQFF. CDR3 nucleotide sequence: TGCAGTGCTAGAGGGTGGACAGGGGAAGCATATGAGCAGTTCTTC.

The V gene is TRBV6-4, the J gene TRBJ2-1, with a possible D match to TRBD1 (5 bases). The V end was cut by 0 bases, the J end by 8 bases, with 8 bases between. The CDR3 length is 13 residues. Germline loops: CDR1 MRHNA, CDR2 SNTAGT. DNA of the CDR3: TGTGCCAGCAGTGACTCGACAGACGATGAGCAGTTCTTC. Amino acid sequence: CASSDSTDDEQFF.

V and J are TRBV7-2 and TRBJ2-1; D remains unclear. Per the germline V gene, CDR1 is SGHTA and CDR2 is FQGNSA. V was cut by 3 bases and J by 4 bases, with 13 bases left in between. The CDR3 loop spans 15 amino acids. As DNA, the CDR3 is TGTGCCAGCAGCTTTAATCCTGGTTTATACAATGAGCAGTTCTTC. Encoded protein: CASSFNPGLYNEQFF. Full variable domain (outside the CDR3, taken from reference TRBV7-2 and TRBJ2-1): GAGVSQSPSNKVTEKGKDVELRCDPISGHTALYWYRQSLGQGLEFLIYFQGNSAPDKSGLPSDRFSAERTGGSVSTLTIQRTQQEDSAVYLCASSFNPGLYNEQFFGPGTRLTVL.

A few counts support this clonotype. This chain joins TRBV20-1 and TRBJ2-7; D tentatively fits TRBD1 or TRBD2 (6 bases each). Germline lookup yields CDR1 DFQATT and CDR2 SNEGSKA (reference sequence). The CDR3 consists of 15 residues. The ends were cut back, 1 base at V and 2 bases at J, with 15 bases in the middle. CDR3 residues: CSARALKGGAYEQYF. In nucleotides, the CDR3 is TGCAGTGCTAGAGCTTTGAAGGGGGGTGCCTACGAGCAGTACTTC.

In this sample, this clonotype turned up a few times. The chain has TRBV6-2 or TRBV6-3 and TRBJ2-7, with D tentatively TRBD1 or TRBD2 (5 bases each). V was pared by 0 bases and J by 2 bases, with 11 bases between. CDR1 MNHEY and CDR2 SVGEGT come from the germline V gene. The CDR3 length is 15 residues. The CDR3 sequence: CASSYSSGRAYEQYF. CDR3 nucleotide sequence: TGTGCCAGCAGTTACTCTTCGGGACGCGCCTACGAGCAGTACTTC.

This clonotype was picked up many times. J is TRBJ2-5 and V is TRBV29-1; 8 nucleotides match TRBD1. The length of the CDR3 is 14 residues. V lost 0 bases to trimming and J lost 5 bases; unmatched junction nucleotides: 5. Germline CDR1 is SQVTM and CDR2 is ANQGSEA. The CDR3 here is CSVEDSRGRETQYF. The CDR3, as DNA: TGCAGCGTTGAAGACTCCAGGGGGCGGGAGACCCAGTACTTC.

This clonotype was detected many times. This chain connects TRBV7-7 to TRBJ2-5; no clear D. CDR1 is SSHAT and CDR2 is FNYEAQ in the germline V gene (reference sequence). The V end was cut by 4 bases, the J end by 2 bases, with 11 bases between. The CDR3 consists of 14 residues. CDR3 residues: CASSSSSEQETQYF. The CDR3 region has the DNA TGTGCCAGCAGCTCGTCTAGTGAACAAGAGACCCAGTACTTC.